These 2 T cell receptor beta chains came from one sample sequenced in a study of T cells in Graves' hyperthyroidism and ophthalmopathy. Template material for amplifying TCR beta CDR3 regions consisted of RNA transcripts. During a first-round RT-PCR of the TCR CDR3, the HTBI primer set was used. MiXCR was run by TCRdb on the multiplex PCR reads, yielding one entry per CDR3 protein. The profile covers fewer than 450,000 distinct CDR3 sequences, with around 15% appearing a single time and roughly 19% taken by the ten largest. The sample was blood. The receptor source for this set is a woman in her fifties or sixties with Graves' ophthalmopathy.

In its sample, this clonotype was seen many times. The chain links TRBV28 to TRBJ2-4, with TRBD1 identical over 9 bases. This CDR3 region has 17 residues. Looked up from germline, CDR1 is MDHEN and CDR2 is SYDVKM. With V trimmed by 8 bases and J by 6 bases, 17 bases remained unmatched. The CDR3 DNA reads TGTGCCAGCCGACCTTCACAGGGGGCCACCCCTCTAAACATTCAGTACTTC. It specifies CASRPSQGATPLNIQYF. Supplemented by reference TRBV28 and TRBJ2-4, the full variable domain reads DVKVTQSSRYLVKRTGEKVFLECVQDMDHENMFWYRQDPGLGLRLIYFSYDVKMKEKGDIPEGYSVSREKKERFSLILESASTNQTSMYLCASRPSQGATPLNIQYFGAGTRLSVL.

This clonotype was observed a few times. The CDR3: CASSPLAGGDGPQYF. CDR3 coding DNA: TGTGCCAGCAGTCCACTAGCGGGAGGGGACGGGCCCCAGTACTTC. The chain recombines TRBV2 with TRBJ2-5; 13 bases align to TRBD2. The CDR3 extends over 15 amino acids. J lost 9 bases, V lost 5 bases, and 9 bases had no gene match. The germline CDR1 and CDR2 sequences are SNHLY and FYNNEI.